Below are 21 T cell receptor beta chains sequenced from a single sample in a study of shared clonotypes between healthy human individuals. Here immunoSEQ multiplex PCR was the method, and the copy in TCRdb shows in-frame clones only, minus some. Among about 2.2 million clones listed, about 92% were seen once. Naive CD8 cells, CD45RO-negative and positively selected for CCR7, excluded terminally differentiated effector memory CD45RA+ cells. Sequenced: naive CD8+ T cells from PBMCs. The source is a man aged 18 to 29 in good health. Some clones in this sample may be carry-over from other donors' samples.

A few counts support this clone. V and J are TRBV19 and TRBJ1-1, with unresolved D. Germline lookup yields CDR1 LNHDA and CDR2 SQIVND (reference sequence). The CDR3 has 15 residues. The V gene lost 0 bases and the J gene lost 1 base, with 9 bases spanning the gap. The CDR3 is CASSIDPFQNTEAFF. DNA for the CDR3: TGTGCCAGTAGTATAGACCCCTTCCAGAACACTGAAGCTTTCTTT. Full variable domain (outside the CDR3, taken from reference TRBV19 and TRBJ1-1): DGGITQSPKYLFRKEGQNVTLSCEQNLNHDAMYWYRQDPGQGLRLIYYSQIVNDFQKGDIAEGYSVSREKKESFPLTVTSAQKNPTAFYLCASSIDPFQNTEAFFGQGTRLTVV.

The chain recombines TRBV23-1 with TRBJ2-7, with D unresolved. TRBV23-1 is classed as an ORF, of uncertain function. Trimming left V 6 bases short and J 0 bases short, with 12 bases between. This CDR3 comprises 14 residues. Here the CDR3 DNA reads TGCGCCAGCAGACTCCTCCCAAGCTCCTACGAGCAGTACTTC. Its translation is CASRLLPSSYEQYF.

This rearrangement joins TRBV5-5 to TRBJ2-7, with D possibly matching TRBD2 (6 bases). V was trimmed by 1 base and J by 6 bases, leaving 17 bases between them. The CDR3 covers 15 residues. Germline CDR1 and CDR2: SGHKS and YYEKEE (reference sequence). This CDR3 reads CASSLLAGNPLEQYF. Here the CDR3 DNA reads TGTGCCAGCAGCTTGCTGGCGGGAAACCCCCTCGAGCAGTACTTC.

A single count supports this clone. This chain links TRBV20-1 with TRBJ2-2; D is unclear. Germline loops: CDR1 DFQATT, CDR2 SNEGSKA (reference sequence). V gave up 6 bases and J gave up 7 bases, with 9 bases separating them. The CDR3 consists of 11 residues. The CDR3 protein is CSATLGGELFF. The CDR3 DNA follows: TGCAGTGCAACGCTAGGCGGGGAGCTGTTTTTT.

This chain connects TRBV27 to TRBJ2-5; 11 nucleotides match TRBD2. The junction had 8 bases not matched to a gene; V was cut back by 6 bases and J by 2 bases. The CDR3 sequence is 16 residues long. Germline values: CDR1 MNHEY, CDR2 SMNVEV (reference sequence). CDR3 in amino acids: CASRPSGLADQETQYF. For the CDR3, the DNA is TGTGCCAGCAGACCATCGGGACTAGCGGATCAAGAGACCCAGTACTTC.

The chain couples TRBV7-6 to TRBJ2-7; 9 nucleotides agree with TRBD2. The V gene end was trimmed by 3 bases and the J gene end by 2 bases; junction bases not matched to a gene: 5. This CDR3 comprises 15 residues. Germline V lookup: CDR1 SGHVS, CDR2 FNYEAQ. The DNA for the CDR3 is TGTGCCAGCAGCTTGGGTAGCGGGAGTCCCTACGAGCAGTACTTC. Translating gives CASSLGSGSPYEQYF.

The chain joins TRBV9 to TRBJ2-7; TRBD1 aligns across 7 bases. Germline assignment: CDR1 SGDLS and CDR2 YYNGEE. This CDR3 has 17 amino acids. V was clipped by 3 bases and J by 4 bases; unmatched bases: 16. As DNA, the CDR3 is TGTGCCAGCAGCGCCAACCCTGGGGACAGCACAGGATACGAGCAGTACTTC. Translated, it gives CASSANPGDSTGYEQYF.

Points on this clone: At one end the junction does not follow the germline gene, possibly because of a read error. This chain connects TRBV7-9 to TRBJ1-2; 7 nucleotides agree with TRBD1. This CDR3 spans 11 amino acids. The germline CDR1 and CDR2 sequences are SEHNR and FQNEAQ (reference sequence). The DNA for the CDR3 is TGTGCCAGCAGCCCAGGAACAGGGGCCTCTTTC. Its translation: CASSPGTGASF.

The chain joins TRBV10-3 to TRBJ2-1; 8 bases are a match to TRBD2. The CDR3 loop spans 16 amino acids. The germline V gene encodes CDR1 ENHRY and CDR2 SYGVKD. V shed 0 bases and J 7 bases; nucleotides not matched to a gene: 8. CDR3 DNA: TGTGCCATCAGTGAGTCGGGACTAGAGCGAGTTAATGAGCAGTTCTTC. This translates into CAISESGLERVNEQFF.

The chain has TRBV21-1 and TRBJ1-1. TRBV21-1 counts as a pseudogene. The CDR3 is made up of 15 amino acids. The DNA of the CDR3 is TGTGCCAGCAGGCCCCCGGAAAGGGGACGCACTGAAGCTTTCTTT. It yields the protein CASRPPERGRTEAFF.

This chain connects TRBV7-9 to TRBJ2-3, with 8 nucleotides matching TRBD2. Germline assignment: CDR1 SEHNR and CDR2 FQNEAQ (reference sequence). With 5 bases clipped from V and 3 bases from J, the junction kept 10 bases outside the gene matches. CDR3 length equals 16 residues. The CDR3 sequence: CASSPRTSLWTDTQYF. In DNA form, the CDR3 reads TGTGCCAGCAGCCCTCGGACTAGCCTGTGGACAGATACGCAGTATTTT.

This chain uses TRBV5-6 with TRBJ1-2; D remains ambiguous. This CDR3 has 14 amino acids. The V and J ends lost 2 bases and 4 bases respectively, with 12 bases between them. Per germline, CDR1 SGHDT and CDR2 YYEEEE. Here the CDR3 reads CASSFRQTTYGYTF. CDR3 nucleotides: TGTGCCAGCAGCTTTCGTCAGACCACCTATGGCTACACCTTC.

The V gene is TRBV4-3, the J gene TRBJ2-1, with 7 bases that match TRBD2. This CDR3 contains 16 residues. Trimming took 0 bases from V and 6 from J; bases not matched to a gene: 8. Germline CDR1 is LGHNA and CDR2 is YSLEER. The CDR3 DNA follows: TGCGCCAGCAGCCAAGACCCAGCGGGAACGGGCAATGAGCAGTTCTTC. Its protein is CASSQDPAGTGNEQFF.

The chain recombines TRBV29-1 with TRBJ2-3; possibly TRBD2 for D (5 bases). Trimming shortened V by 4 bases and J by 6 bases, and 14 bases separated the two germline ends. Germline V gene lookup returns CDR1 SQVTM and CDR2 ANQGSEA. The CDR3 sequence is 13 residues long. The CDR3 DNA reads as TGCAGCGTTGGTAAGGGTAGCGTGGATACGCAGTATTTT. It specifies CSVGKGSVDTQYF.

This sequence joins TRBV7-3 and TRBJ1-2; 7 bases are a match to TRBD1. The V segment lost 6 bases and the J segment 3 bases; nucleotides outside the gene matches: 10. Per germline, CDR1 SGHTA and CDR2 FQGTGA. The CDR3 sequence is 15 residues long. CDR3 nucleotide sequence: TGTGCCAGCAGTGAATCCGGGACAGCTGACTATGGCTACACCTTC. Its protein is CASSESGTADYGYTF.

The J gene is TRBJ1-1, the V gene TRBV6-5, with 7 bases that match TRBD1. V dropped 6 bases and J dropped 5; count of bases not matched to a gene: 12. Germline CDR1 MNHEY, CDR2 SVGAGI. The CDR3 has 15 amino acids. For the CDR3, the DNA is TGTGCCAGCAGGACAGGGTACGGGTATGGGACTGAAGCTTTCTTT. Its protein is CASRTGYGYGTEAFF.

The chain combines TRBV29-1 with TRBJ1-2; tentative D call: TRBD1 (6 bases). The V and J ends lost 3 bases and 4 bases respectively, with 12 bases between them. Germline V CDR1 and CDR2: SQVTM, ANQGSEA. This CDR3 is 13 amino acids long. CDR3 in DNA: TGCAGCGTTGACAGCGGACAGAGCTATGGCTACACCTTC. Translated, it gives CSVDSGQSYGYTF.

The V gene is TRBV7-6, the J gene TRBJ2-7; D is uncertain. The V end was cut by 4 bases, the J end by 3 bases, with 19 bases between. The germline CDR1 and CDR2 sequences are SGHVS and FNYEAQ. This CDR3 is built from 16 residues. The CDR3 loop reads CASSSKWPAWIYEQYF. The CDR3 region has the DNA TGTGCCAGCAGCTCTAAGTGGCCGGCCTGGATCTACGAGCAGTACTTC.

The DNA for the CDR3 is TGCGCCAGCAGCCAAGATAGGCGGATCTATGGCTACACCTTC. Translating it yields CASSQDRRIYGYTF. The chain joins TRBV4-1 to TRBJ1-2; no definite D call. The germline gives CDR1 MGHRA, CDR2 YSYEKL. V was shortened by 0 bases and J by 4 bases, with 9 bases between the two germline ends. The CDR3 totals 14 residues.

This clone showed up just once. The chain couples TRBV4-1 to TRBJ1-2; 8 bases are shared with TRBD1. V lost 5 bases and J lost 5; bases outside the gene matches: 10. Germline V gene lookup returns CDR1 MGHRA and CDR2 YSYEKL. This CDR3 has 15 residues. The DNA for the CDR3 is TGCGCCAGCAGCGTCCAGGCAGGGGGCGGGTATGGCTACACCTTC. Encoded protein: CASSVQAGGGYGYTF.

The count of this clone is one. This sequence joins TRBV9 and TRBJ2-7; 8 nucleotides match TRBD1. CDR3 length equals 12 residues. The germline CDR1 and CDR2 sequences are SGDLS and YYNGEE. V was pared by 3 bases and J by 7 bases, with 3 bases of the junction left unmatched. CDR3 nucleotides: TGTGCCAGCAGCGCACAGGGGGGTGAGCAGTACTTC. Translating it yields CASSAQGGEQYF.